This T cell receptor (beta chain) was observed in a study of blood T cell repertoires in COVID-19. The ends lost 6 bases at V and 8 bases at J; junction bases unmatched: 8. Germline V CDR1 and CDR2: SNHLY, FYNNEI. This CDR3 is 14 amino acids long. The table came from immunoSEQ multiplex PCR; TCRdb's copy has only in-frame clones and leaves some out. The table includes about 100,000 clones, 75% to 85% detected once. The sequencing input was peripheral blood. The chain links TRBV2 to TRBJ2-2; 8 positions match TRBD2. This sequence originates from a man between 60 and 75 years old with acute or convalescent COVID-19. The CDR3 protein is CASRSGTSDGELFF. The DNA of the CDR3 is TGTGCCAGCAGATCCGGGACTAGTGATGGGGAGCTGTTTTTT. The full variable domain, with the rest looked up from reference TRBV2 and TRBJ2-2, is EPEVTQTPSHQVTQMGQEVILRCVPISNHLYFYWYRQILGQKVEFLVSFYNNEISEKSEIFDDQFSVERPDGSNFTLKIRSTKLEDSAMYFCASRSGTSDGELFFGEGSRLTVL.